These T cell receptor beta chains were read from a single sample in a study of blood T cells in healthy people across ages. Using its own MiXCR run on the 5' RACE reads, TCRdb lists one record per CDR3 protein. The sample carries 1.5 million to 1.8 million distinct CDR3 sequences, around 40% recorded once. The sequencing input was blood. The source is a woman aged 18-35 years in good health. Both conserved end residues are part of each CDR3. A D gene is named only where the DNA matches it firmly. Only some rows state a clone size, as once, few, many or a class for expanded clones.

clone size	D gene	J gene	CDR3 length	V gene	CDR3 protein	CDR3 DNA
.	.	TRBJ2-1	15	TRBV7-9	CASTRRTSRYNEQFF	TGTGCCAGCACTCGCAGGACTTCCCGCTACAATGAGCAGTTCTTC
many	TRBD2	TRBJ2-7	15	TRBV6-6	CASRPTSGVSYEQYF	TGTGCCAGCAGGCCTACTAGCGGGGTTTCCTACGAGCAGTACTTC
few	TRBD2	TRBJ2-3	14	TRBV29-1	CSVDAGGSTDTQYF	TGCAGCGTTGACGCGGGAGGAAGCACAGATACGCAGTATTTT
.	TRBD1	TRBJ2-1	13	TRBV20-1	CSAIWDRGNEQFF	TGCAGTGCTATTTGGGACAGGGGCAACGAGCAGTTCTTC
once	TRBD1	TRBJ2-1	16	TRBV15	CATSNPRGGLYNEQFF	TGTGCCACCAGCAATCCTAGAGGGGGCCTATACAATGAGCAGTTCTTC
.	.	TRBJ2-3	15	TRBV3-1	CASSHRDGPPDTQYF	TGTGCCAGCAGCCATAGGGACGGCCCCCCAGATACGCAGTATTTT
.	.	TRBJ2-7	14	TRBV2	CASTADTFLHEQYF	TGTGCCAGCACTGCAGATACCTTTTTGCACGAGCAGTACTTC
.	.	TRBJ2-7	15	TRBV7-9	CASSSGRLPPYEQYF	TGTGCCAGCAGCTCGGGCCGGCTTCCTCCCTACGAGCAGTACTTC
.	.	TRBJ2-5	14	TRBV12-3/TRBV12-4	CASSPRRYQETQYF	TGTGCCAGCAGTCCGCGGCGGTACCAAGAGACCCAGTACTTC
.	.	TRBJ1-5	16	TRBV2	CASSLTGNGRYQPQHF	TGTGCCAGCAGCTTAACAGGCAATGGGCGATATCAGCCCCAGCATTTT
.	.	TRBJ2-1	15	TRBV7-8	CASSLTGKTYNEQFF	TGTGCCAGCAGCTTAACCGGGAAAACCTACAATGAGCAGTTCTTC
.	.	TRBJ2-3	16	TRBV13	CASSFHAGRSTDTQYF	TGTGCCAGCAGCTTCCATGCGGGGCGGAGCACAGATACGCAGTATTTT
few	TRBD1	TRBJ1-2	12	TRBV6-5	CASSTRGVGYTF	TGTGCCAGCAGTACCAGGGGGGTAGGCTACACCTTC
.	.	TRBJ2-1	16	TRBV7-2	CASSLWTMSSYNEQFF	TGTGCCAGCAGCTTATGGACTATGAGCTCCTACAATGAGCAGTTCTTC
.	.	TRBJ2-3	12	TRBV27	CASSEVGDTQYF	TGTGCCAGCAGTGAGGTGGGGGATACGCAGTATTTT
.	.	TRBJ1-1	13	TRBV7-9	CASSSSQTPEAFF	TGTGCCAGCAGCTCATCACAGACTCCTGAAGCTTTCTTT
few	.	TRBJ2-2	15	TRBV14	CASSARQGLTGELFF	TGTGCCAGCAGCGCCCGACAGGGACTTACCGGGGAGCTGTTTTTT
few	.	TRBJ2-1	13	TRBV27	CASSRRAGNEQFF	TGTGCCAGCAGTCGCAGGGCGGGCAATGAGCAGTTCTTC
.	.	TRBJ2-3	15	TRBV12-3/TRBV12-4	CASSPLGRGTDTQYF	TGTGCCAGCAGTCCGCTGGGGAGGGGGACAGATACGCAGTATTTT
few	.	TRBJ2-7	15	TRBV7-2	CASTSMRDTALKQYF	TGTGCCAGCACTTCGATGCGGGACACGGCGTTGAAGCAGTACTTC
.	.	TRBJ1-2	13	TRBV5-1	CASSLGSANSGTF	TGCGCCAGCAGCTTGGGGTCTGCCAATTCCGGCACCTTC
few	TRBD1	TRBJ1-6	15	TRBV6-6	CASSFLGTGDSPLHF	TGTGCCAGCAGTTTCCTGGGGACAGGGGATTCACCCCTCCACTTT
few	TRBD1	TRBJ1-6	15	TRBV7-2	CASSLGQGINSPLHF	TGTGCCAGCAGCTTAGGACAGGGGATCAATTCACCCCTCCACTTT
few	TRBD1	TRBJ2-3	15	TRBV2	CASIRDRGRPDTQYF	TGTGCCAGCATCAGAGACAGGGGGCGGCCAGATACGCAGTATTTT
.	.	TRBJ1-1	14	TRBV25-1	CASKGSGADTEAFF	TGTGCCAGCAAAGGGTCAGGGGCGGACACTGAAGCTTTCTTT
.	TRBD2	TRBJ2-7	15	TRBV9	CASSAGGQITYEQYF	TGTGCCAGCAGCGCGGGGGGTCAGATAACCTACGAGCAGTACTTC
.	.	TRBJ1-3	13	TRBV20-1	CSAPDGRGNTIYF	TGCAGTGCCCCCGACGGACGCGGAAACACCATATATTTT
.	TRBD1	TRBJ1-2	14	TRBV29-1	CSVDWDRGSYGYTF	TGCAGCGTTGATTGGGACAGGGGTAGCTATGGCTACACCTTC
.	TRBD1	TRBJ1-5	14	TRBV6-5	CASSSRQGKRPQHF	TGTGCCAGCAGCTCAAGACAGGGAAAAAGGCCCCAGCATTTT
.	TRBD1	TRBJ2-2	15	TRBV7-2	CASRRGTGYSGELFF	TGTGCCAGCAGACGCGGGACAGGGTACTCCGGGGAGCTGTTTTTT
.	TRBD2	TRBJ2-1	16	TRBV6-5	CASSSPGLAGDNEQFF	TGTGCAAGCAGCTCCCCCGGACTAGCGGGGGACAATGAGCAGTTCTTC
.	TRBD1	TRBJ2-7	16	TRBV6-5	CASSYRPGTGEYEQYF	TGTGCCAGCAGTTATAGACCCGGGACAGGGGAGTACGAGCAGTACTTC
.	TRBD1	TRBJ1-4	14	TRBV6-6	CASSYRDRNEKLFF	TGTGCCAGCAGTTACCGGGACAGGAATGAAAAACTGTTTTTT
.	TRBD1	TRBJ2-2	15	TRBV6-6	CASSRQGADTGELFF	TGTGCCAGCAGCAGACAGGGGGCCGACACCGGGGAGCTGTTTTTT
.	.	TRBJ2-7	15	TRBV9	CASSVGGGRNYEQYF	TGTGCCAGCAGCGTAGGGGGAGGCAGGAACTACGAGCAGTACTTC
.	TRBD1	TRBJ1-2	15	TRBV5-1	CASSSTGQGAYGYTF	TGCGCCAGCAGTTCCACGGGACAGGGAGCCTATGGCTACACCTTC
many	.	TRBJ2-1	14	TRBV7-2	CASSLQIQPDEQFF	TGTGCCAGCAGCTTACAAATCCAGCCAGATGAGCAGTTCTTC
.	.	TRBJ2-7	14	TRBV29-1	CSVEEGPGRNEQYF	TGCAGCGTTGAAGAGGGGCCCGGGCGTAATGAGCAGTACTTC
.	TRBD2	TRBJ2-5	16	TRBV7-9	CASSLTVAGRPKTQYF	TGTGCCAGCAGCTTGACCGTAGCGGGGAGGCCGAAGACCCAGTACTTC
few	.	TRBJ1-2	13	TRBV6-2/TRBV6-3	CASSTGINYGYTF	TGTGCCAGCAGCACCGGGATTAACTATGGCTACACCTTC
.	.	TRBJ2-4	14	TRBV7-2	CASSSSGDSNIQYF	TGTGCCAGCAGCTCATCAGGGGATTCGAACATTCAGTACTTC
.	.	TRBJ1-5	16	TRBV6-5	CASAPKGGRTNQPQHF	TGTGCCAGCGCCCCGAAGGGCGGCAGAACCAATCAGCCCCAGCATTTT
.	.	TRBJ1-1	15	TRBV4-1	CASSQDRAEWTEAFF	TGCGCCAGCAGCCAAGATAGGGCAGAGTGGACTGAAGCTTTCTTT
few	.	TRBJ1-1	12	TRBV29-1	CSVVASGTEAFF	TGCAGCGTTGTGGCCAGTGGGACTGAAGCTTTCTTT
.	.	TRBJ1-5	13	TRBV5-5	CASSLDGYAPQHF	TGTGCCAGCAGCTTGGATGGTTACGCGCCCCAGCATTTT
few	.	TRBJ1-5	16	TRBV20-1	CSALFGGGASNQPQHF	TGCAGTGCCCTTTTCGGCGGCGGAGCTAGCAATCAGCCCCAGCATTTT
.	TRBD1	TRBJ1-4	17	TRBV7-3	CASSPRDRGNVNEKLFF	TGTGCCAGCAGTCCCCGGGACAGGGGCAACGTGAATGAAAAACTGTTTTTT
few	TRBD1	TRBJ2-1	16	TRBV13	CASIPPPGQPYNEQFF	TGTGCCAGCATCCCTCCTCCGGGACAGCCATACAATGAGCAGTTCTTC
.	TRBD1	TRBJ1-2	18	TRBV4-1	CASSQEGGTGRINYGYTF	TGCGCCAGCAGCCAAGAAGGAGGGACAGGCCGAATCAACTATGGCTACACCTTC
few	TRBD2	TRBJ2-4	11	TRBV4-3	CATGAGDIQYF	TGCGCCACCGGGGCGGGAGACATTCAGTACTTC
.	.	TRBJ1-6	15	TRBV2	CASSELPGTNSPLHF	TGTGCCAGCAGTGAACTCCCGGGAACTAATTCACCCCTCCACTTT
.	TRBD1	TRBJ1-2	14	TRBV15	CATSRRQGVYGYTF	TGTGCCACCAGCCGGAGACAGGGAGTCTATGGCTACACCTTC
.	TRBD1	TRBJ1-1	14	TRBV12-3/TRBV12-4	CASSIGGADTEAFF	TGTGCCAGCAGTATAGGGGGCGCCGACACTGAAGCTTTCTTT
.	.	TRBJ2-7	13	TRBV24-1	CATSDLSDNEQYF	TGTGCCACCAGTGATTTGTCCGACAATGAGCAGTACTTC
few	.	TRBJ2-7	15	TRBV7-2	CASSSKLRSSYEQYF	TGTGCCAGCAGTTCCAAGTTGCGGAGCTCCTACGAGCAGTACTTC
.	.	TRBJ2-3	14	TRBV7-9	CTSSMDRNTDTQYF	TGTACCAGCAGTATGGACAGAAACACAGATACGCAGTATTTT
.	.	TRBJ1-1	15	TRBV11-2	CASRTPRGVNTEAFF	TGTGCCAGCAGAACCCCGAGGGGGGTCAACACTGAAGCTTTCTTT
few	.	TRBJ2-6	15	TRBV10-3	CAIRLTELGANVLTF	TGTGCCATCAGATTGACAGAACTTGGGGCCAACGTCCTGACTTTC
.	.	TRBJ1-1	14	TRBV28	CASTTPQGNTEAFF	TGTGCCAGCACCACCCCCCAGGGAAACACTGAAGCTTTCTTT
many	.	TRBJ2-3	12	TRBV29-1	CSVLSRADTQYF	TGCAGCGTTCTAAGTAGGGCAGATACGCAGTATTTT